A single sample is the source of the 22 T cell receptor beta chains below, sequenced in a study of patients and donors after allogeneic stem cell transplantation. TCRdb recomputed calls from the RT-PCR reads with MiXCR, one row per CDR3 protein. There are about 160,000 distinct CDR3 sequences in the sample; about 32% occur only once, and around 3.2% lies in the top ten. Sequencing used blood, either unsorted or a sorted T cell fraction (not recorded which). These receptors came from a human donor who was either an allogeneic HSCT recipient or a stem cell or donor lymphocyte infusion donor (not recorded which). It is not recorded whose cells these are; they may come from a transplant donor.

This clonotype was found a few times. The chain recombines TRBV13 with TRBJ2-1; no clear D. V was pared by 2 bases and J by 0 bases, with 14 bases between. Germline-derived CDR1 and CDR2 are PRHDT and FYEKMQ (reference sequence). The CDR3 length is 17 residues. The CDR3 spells CASSLMVGPGSYNEQFF. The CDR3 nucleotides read TGTGCCAGCAGCTTAATGGTCGGGCCAGGCTCCTACAATGAGCAGTTCTTC.

CDR3 coding DNA: TGTGCCAGCAGCGAAGGACAGCCTCTCATGAACACTGAAGCTTTCTTT. Translated, it gives CASSEGQPLMNTEAFF. This chain connects TRBV7-2 to TRBJ1-1; tentative D call: TRBD1 (6 bases). V was trimmed by 5 bases and J by 0 bases, leaving 16 bases between them. Looked up from germline, CDR1 is SGHTA and CDR2 is FQGNSA. The CDR3 contains 16 residues.

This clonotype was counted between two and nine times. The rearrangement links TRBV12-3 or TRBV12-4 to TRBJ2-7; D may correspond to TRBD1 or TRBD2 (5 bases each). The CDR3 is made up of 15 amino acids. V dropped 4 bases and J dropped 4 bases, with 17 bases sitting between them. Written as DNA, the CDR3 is TGTGCCAGCAGTTCCCTCCTGGGACGTATTTACGAGCAGTACTTC. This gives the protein CASSSLLGRIYEQYF.

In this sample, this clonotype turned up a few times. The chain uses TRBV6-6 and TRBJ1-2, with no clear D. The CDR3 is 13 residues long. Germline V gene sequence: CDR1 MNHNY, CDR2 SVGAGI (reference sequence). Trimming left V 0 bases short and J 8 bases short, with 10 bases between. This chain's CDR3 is CASSYSPVGGYTF. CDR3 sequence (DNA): TGTGCCAGCAGTTACTCTCCAGTCGGAGGCTACACCTTC.

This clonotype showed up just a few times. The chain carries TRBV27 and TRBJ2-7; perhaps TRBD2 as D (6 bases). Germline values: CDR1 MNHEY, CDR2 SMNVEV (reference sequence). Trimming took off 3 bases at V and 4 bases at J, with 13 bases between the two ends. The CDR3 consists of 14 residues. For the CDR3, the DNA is TGTGCCAGCAGTTTTCTCGGGACTTCGTACGAGCAGTACTTC. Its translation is CASSFLGTSYEQYF.

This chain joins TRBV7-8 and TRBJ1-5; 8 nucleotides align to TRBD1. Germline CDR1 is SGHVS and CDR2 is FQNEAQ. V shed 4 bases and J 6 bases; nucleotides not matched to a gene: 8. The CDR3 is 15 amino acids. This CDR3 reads CASSSGTGPSQPQHF. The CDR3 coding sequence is TGTGCCAGCAGCTCGGGGACAGGTCCGTCTCAGCCCCAGCATTTT.

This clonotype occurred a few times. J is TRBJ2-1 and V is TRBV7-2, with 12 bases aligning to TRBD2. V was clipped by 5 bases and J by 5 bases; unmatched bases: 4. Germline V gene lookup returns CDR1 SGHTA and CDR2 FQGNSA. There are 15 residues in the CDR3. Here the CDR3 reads CASSRRTSGNNEQFF. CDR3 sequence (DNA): TGTGCCAGCAGCCGCAGGACTAGCGGGAACAATGAGCAGTTCTTC.

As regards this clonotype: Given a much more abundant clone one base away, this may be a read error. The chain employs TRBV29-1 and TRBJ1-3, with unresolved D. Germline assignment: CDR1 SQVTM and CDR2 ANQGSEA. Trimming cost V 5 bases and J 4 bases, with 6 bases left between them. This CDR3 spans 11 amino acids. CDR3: CSVFRGNTIYF. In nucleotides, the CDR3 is TGCAGCGTTTTTCGCGGAAACACCATATATTTT.

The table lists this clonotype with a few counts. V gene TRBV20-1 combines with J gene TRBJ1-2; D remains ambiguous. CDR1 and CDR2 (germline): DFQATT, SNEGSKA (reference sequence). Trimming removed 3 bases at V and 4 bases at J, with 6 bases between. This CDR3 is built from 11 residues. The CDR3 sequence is CSASDGYGYTF. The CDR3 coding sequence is TGCAGTGCTAGTGATGGCTATGGCTACACCTTC.

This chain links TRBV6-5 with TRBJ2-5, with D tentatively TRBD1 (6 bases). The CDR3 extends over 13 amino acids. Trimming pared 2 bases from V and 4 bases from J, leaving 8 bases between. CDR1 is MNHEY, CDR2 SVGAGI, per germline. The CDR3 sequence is CASSYHRVETQYF. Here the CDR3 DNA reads TGTGCCAGCAGTTACCACAGGGTAGAGACCCAGTACTTC.

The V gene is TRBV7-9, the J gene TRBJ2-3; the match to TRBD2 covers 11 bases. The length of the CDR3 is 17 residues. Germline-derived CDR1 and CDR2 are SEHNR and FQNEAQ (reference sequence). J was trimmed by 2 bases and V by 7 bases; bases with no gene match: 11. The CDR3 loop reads CASTTPAGLAVTDTQYF. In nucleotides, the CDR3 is TGTGCCAGCACCACGCCGGCGGGACTAGCGGTCACAGATACGCAGTATTTT.

The CDR3 nucleotides are TGTGCCAGCAGCTTAGGTTGGAGCTACGAGCAGTACTTC. Encoded protein: CASSLGWSYEQYF. The J gene is TRBJ2-7, the V gene TRBV7-9; D gene ambiguous. V was clipped by 1 base and J by 3 bases, with 7 bases between them. Germline-derived CDR1 and CDR2 are SEHNR and FQNEAQ (reference sequence). The CDR3 contains 13 residues.

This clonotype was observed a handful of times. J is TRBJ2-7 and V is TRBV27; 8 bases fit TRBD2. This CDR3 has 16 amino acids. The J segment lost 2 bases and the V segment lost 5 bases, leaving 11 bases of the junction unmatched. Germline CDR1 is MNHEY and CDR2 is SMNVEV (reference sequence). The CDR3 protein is CASSPIGLAEAYEQYF. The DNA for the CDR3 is TGTGCCAGCAGTCCTATTGGACTAGCCGAAGCCTACGAGCAGTACTTC.

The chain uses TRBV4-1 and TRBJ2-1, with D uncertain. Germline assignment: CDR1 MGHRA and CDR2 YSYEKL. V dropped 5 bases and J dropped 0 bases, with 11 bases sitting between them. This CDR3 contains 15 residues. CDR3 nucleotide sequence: TGCGCCAGCAGCGCAGGCAAGAGCTCCTACAATGAGCAGTTCTTC. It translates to CASSAGKSSYNEQFF.

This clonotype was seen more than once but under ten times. The CDR3 nucleotides are TGCAGTGCTAGACATTCCGGGACAGCTGGAAACACCATATATTTT. The encoded protein is CSARHSGTAGNTIYF. The V and J genes are TRBV20-1 and TRBJ1-3, with 7 nucleotides matching TRBD1. V was pared by 2 bases and J by 2 bases, with 6 bases of the junction left unmatched. The CDR3 length is 15 residues. Germline CDR1 is DFQATT and CDR2 is SNEGSKA (reference sequence).

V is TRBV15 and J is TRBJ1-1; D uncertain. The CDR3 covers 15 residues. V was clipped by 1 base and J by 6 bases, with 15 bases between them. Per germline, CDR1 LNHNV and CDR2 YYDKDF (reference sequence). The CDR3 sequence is CATSRVREVRAEAFF. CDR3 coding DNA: TGTGCCACCAGCAGAGTAAGGGAAGTAAGGGCTGAAGCTTTCTTT.

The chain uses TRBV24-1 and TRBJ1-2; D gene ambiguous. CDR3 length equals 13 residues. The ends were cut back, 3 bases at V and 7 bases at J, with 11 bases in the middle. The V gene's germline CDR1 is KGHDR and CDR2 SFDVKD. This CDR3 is CATSDSPVGGYTF. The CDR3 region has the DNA TGTGCCACCAGTGATAGCCCAGTCGGTGGCTACACCTTC.

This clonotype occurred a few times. For the CDR3, the DNA is TGTGCCACCGGAGGTATGAATAGCAATCAGCCCCAGCATTTT. Its protein is CATGGMNSNQPQHF. The chain employs TRBV24-1 and TRBJ1-5; D is undetermined. The CDR3 loop spans 14 amino acids. The V gene lost 9 bases and the J gene lost 0 bases, with 11 bases spanning the gap. CDR1 is KGHDR and CDR2 is SFDVKD in the germline V gene.

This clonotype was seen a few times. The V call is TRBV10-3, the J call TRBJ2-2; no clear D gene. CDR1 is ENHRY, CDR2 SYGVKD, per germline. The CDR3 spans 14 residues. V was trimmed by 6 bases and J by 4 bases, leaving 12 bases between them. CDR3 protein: CAISARPGTGELFF. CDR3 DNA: TGTGCCATCAGCGCGCGGCCCGGCACCGGGGAGCTGTTTTTT.

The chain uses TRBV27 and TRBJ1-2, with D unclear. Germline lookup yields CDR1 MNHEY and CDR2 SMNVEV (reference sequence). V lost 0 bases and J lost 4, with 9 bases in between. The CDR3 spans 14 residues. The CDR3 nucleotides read TGTGCCAGCAGTTTATCGGCAGGCTTCTATGGCTACACCTTC. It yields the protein CASSLSAGFYGYTF.

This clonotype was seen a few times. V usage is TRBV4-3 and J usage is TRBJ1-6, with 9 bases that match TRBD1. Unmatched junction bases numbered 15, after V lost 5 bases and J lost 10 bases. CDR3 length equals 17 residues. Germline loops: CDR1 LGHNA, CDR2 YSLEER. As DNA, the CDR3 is TGCGCCAGCAGCTCCCGTGAACAGGGGGCTGAGCAATCACCCCTCCACTTT. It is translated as CASSSREQGAEQSPLHF.

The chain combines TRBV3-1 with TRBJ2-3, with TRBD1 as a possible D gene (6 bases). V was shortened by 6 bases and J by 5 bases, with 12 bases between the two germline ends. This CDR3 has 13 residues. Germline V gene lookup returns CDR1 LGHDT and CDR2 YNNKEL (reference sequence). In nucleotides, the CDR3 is TGTGCCAGCAGGGCACAGGGTTTAGATACGCAGTATTTT. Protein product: CASRAQGLDTQYF.